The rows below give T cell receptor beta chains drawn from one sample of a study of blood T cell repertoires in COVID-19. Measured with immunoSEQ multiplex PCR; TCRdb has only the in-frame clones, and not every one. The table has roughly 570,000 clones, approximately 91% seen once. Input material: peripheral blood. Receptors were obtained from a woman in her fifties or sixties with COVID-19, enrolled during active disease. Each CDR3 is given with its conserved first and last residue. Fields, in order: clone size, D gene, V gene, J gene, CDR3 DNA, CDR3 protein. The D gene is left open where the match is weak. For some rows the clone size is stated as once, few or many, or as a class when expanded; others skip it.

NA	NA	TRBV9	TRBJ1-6	TGTGCCAGCAGCGTAGGAGACAGTGATAATTCACCCCTCCACTTT	CASSVGDSDNSPLHF
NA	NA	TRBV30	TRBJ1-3	TGTGCCACCGGGTTCTCTTCTGTTTCTGGAAACACCATATATTTT	CATGFSSVSGNTIYF
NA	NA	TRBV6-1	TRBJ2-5	TGTGCCAGCAGTGAAGCGGGCAGGGGAGAAGAGACCCAGTACTTC	CASSEAGRGEETQYF
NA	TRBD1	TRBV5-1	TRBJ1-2	TGCGCCAGCAGCTTGGAGCAGGGGGTTGTAGGCTACACCTTC	CASSLEQGVVGYTF
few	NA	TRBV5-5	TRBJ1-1	TGTGCCAGCAGCTTGAGGGGGTTTGGCACTGAAGCTTTCTTT	CASSLRGFGTEAFF
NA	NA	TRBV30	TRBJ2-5	TGTGCCTGGAGTCTAGAGCAAGAGACCCAGTACTTC	CAWSLEQETQYF
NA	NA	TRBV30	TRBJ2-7	TGTGCCTGGAGCCTGACTTATTACGAGCAGTACTTC	CAWSLTYYEQYF
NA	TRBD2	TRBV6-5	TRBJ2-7	TGTGCCAGCAGTTACATTTCAGGGAGGGACGAGCAGTACTTC	CASSYISGRDEQYF
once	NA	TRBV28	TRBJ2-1	TGTGCCAGCAGACCTCCCGGAGTCTACAATGAGCAGTTCTTC	CASRPPGVYNEQFF
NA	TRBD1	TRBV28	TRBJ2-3	TGTGCCAGCAGTTTATATCGGGACAGGAACACAGATACGCAGTATTTT	CASSLYRDRNTDTQYF
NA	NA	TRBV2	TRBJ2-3	TGTGCCAGCGGGACTGGGACCGAGGATACGCAGTATTTT	CASGTGTEDTQYF
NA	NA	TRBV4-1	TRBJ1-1	TGCGCCAGCAGCTCTTTCCGACAGAGCTATGGGGCTTTCTTT	CASSSFRQSYGAFF
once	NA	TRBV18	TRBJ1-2	TGTGCCAGCTCAGCTCAGACATATGGCTACACCTTC	CASSAQTYGYTF
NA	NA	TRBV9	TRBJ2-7	TGTGCCAGCAGCGTAGTGGGCAGGGGCCACGAGCAGTACTTC	CASSVVGRGHEQYF
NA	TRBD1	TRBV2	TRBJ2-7	TGTGCCAGCAGTGACGTCGGACAGGGAAAAAACGAGCAGTACTTC	CASSDVGQGKNEQYF
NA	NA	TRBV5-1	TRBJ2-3	TGCGCCAGCAGCTTGGTTCGCGGCAGAATCACAGATACGCAGTATTTT	CASSLVRGRITDTQYF
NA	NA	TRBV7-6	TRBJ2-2	TGTGCCAGCAGCTCGCGACCAGGGTCCAACGCGGAGCTGTTTTTT	CASSSRPGSNAELFF
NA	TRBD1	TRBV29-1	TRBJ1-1	TGCAGCGTCGGAGAATATTTAACAGGGGCTGAAGCTTTCTTT	CSVGEYLTGAEAFF
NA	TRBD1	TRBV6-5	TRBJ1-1	TGTGCCAGCAGTTTCACCTCGCCAGGGGGTTCGACTGAAGCTTTCTTT	CASSFTSPGGSTEAFF
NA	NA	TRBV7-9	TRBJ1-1	TGTGCCAGCAGCTCAGGCATTAACACTGAAGCTTTCTTT	CASSSGINTEAFF
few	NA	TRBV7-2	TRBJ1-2	TGTGCCAGCAGCTTAGGGTCAGGTGAACATGGCTACACCTTC	CASSLGSGEHGYTF
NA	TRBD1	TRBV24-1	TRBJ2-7	TGTGCCACCAGTGATCCGGGACAGGGTGGAGAGCAGTACTTC	CATSDPGQGGEQYF
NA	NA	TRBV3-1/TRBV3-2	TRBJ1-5	TGTGCCAGCAGCCAAGGGAACAGGATCAATCAGCCCCAGCATTTT	CASSQGNRINQPQHF
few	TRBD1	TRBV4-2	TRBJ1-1	TGTGCCAGCAGCCAAGACCGGGGACAGGAGAACACTGAAGCTTTCTTT	CASSQDRGQENTEAFF
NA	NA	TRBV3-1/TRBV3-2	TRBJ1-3	TGTGCCAGCAGTTCTAACCGGGATGCTGGAAACACCATATATTTT	CASSSNRDAGNTIYF
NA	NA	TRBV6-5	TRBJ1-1	TGTGCCAGCACGCGGGCACAGCGAGCTTTCTTT	CASTRAQRAFF
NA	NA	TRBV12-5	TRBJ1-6	TGTGCTAGTGGTTTGGACTACAGGGTTCGGGATTCACCCCTCCACTTT	CASGLDYRVRDSPLHF
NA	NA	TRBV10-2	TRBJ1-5	TGCGCCAGCAGTGAGACCGGGGGTTTTCAGCCCCAGCATTTT	CASSETGGFQPQHF
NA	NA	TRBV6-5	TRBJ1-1	TGTGCCAGCATCACAGGGATTACTGAAGCTTTCTTT	CASITGITEAFF
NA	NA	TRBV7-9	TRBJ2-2	TGTGCCAGCAGCTTTGGTAGGAACACCGGGGAGCTGTTTTTT	CASSFGRNTGELFF
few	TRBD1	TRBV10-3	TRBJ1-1	TGTGCCATCAGGGGGACAGGGGGCCACACTGAAGCTTTCTTT	CAIRGTGGHTEAFF
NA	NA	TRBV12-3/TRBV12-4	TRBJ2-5	TGTGCCAGCGCCCGGAGCAGGGCGGAGACCCAGTACTTC	CASARSRAETQYF